This T cell receptor beta chain is from a study of CD8 T cells in Susac syndrome. Overall study: When blood was drawn, the patients with Susac syndrome were therapy-naive, on corticosteroids, or on intravenous immunoglobulin alone. Overall study findings and caveats: Susac-specific public clones in total CD8+ repertoires numbered approximately 17; in CD8+ TEMRA repertoires, they numbered five.

cDNA came from about 0.51 to 1 ug RNA primed by random hexamers. MiXCR, applied by TCRdb to the immunoSEQ multiplex PCR reads, yields one record per CDR3 protein. Of 150,000 to 200,000 distinct CDR3 sequences listed, approximately 95% are singletons. Sequencing of TCR beta drew on CD8+ and CD4+ T cells from blood. Per germline, CDR1 DFQATT and CDR2 SNEGSKA (reference sequence). With V trimmed by 4 bases and J by 4 bases, 7 bases remained unmatched. The length of the CDR3 is 14 residues. A word on this clonotype: Its antigen is not known.

This receptor was taken from a human donor with Susac syndrome. The chain carries TRBV20-1 and TRBJ2-3; TRBD1 matches at 8 bases. What was sequenced was CD8+ T cells from PBMCs. The CDR3 is CSATLQGAADTQYF. The CDR3 DNA sequence: TGCAGTGCTACTCTTCAGGGGGCGGCAGATACGCAGTATTTT.